Following are 16 T cell receptor beta chains from one sample sequenced in a study of blood T cell repertoires in COVID-19. Some clones are missing from TCRdb's copy, which holds only in-frame ones; the method was immunoSEQ multiplex PCR. This sample has approximately 170,000 clones, with around 85% found just once. Sequencing input: peripheral blood. The source of these receptors is a woman between 45 and 60 years old with acute or convalescent COVID-19.

The chain recombines TRBV28 with TRBJ2-7; D unclear. The CDR3 consists of 16 residues. Germline V gene data show CDR1 as MDHEN and CDR2 as SYDVKM. V was shortened by 1 base and J by 0 bases, with 13 bases between the two germline ends. The chain's CDR3 is CASSLFLKESSYEQYF. Here the CDR3 DNA reads TGTGCCAGCAGTTTATTCCTGAAGGAGAGCTCCTACGAGCAGTACTTC. The entire variable domain, with the rest obtained from reference TRBV28 and TRBJ2-7, is as follows: DVKVTQSSRYLVKRTGEKVFLECVQDMDHENMFWYRQDPGLGLRLIYFSYDVKMKEKGDIPEGYSVSREKKERFSLILESASTNQTSMYLCASSLFLKESSYEQYFGPGTRLTVT.

The V gene is TRBV10-3, the J gene TRBJ2-3; the match to TRBD2 covers 9 bases. CDR3 length equals 17 residues. Germline CDR1 and CDR2: ENHRY and SYGVKD. Trimming cost V 4 bases and J 1 base; bases outside gene matches: 9. CDR3 nucleotide sequence: TGTGCCATCAGTGGTACGACTAGCGGAGTCCGCACAGATACGCAGTATTTT. This sequence encodes CAISGTTSGVRTDTQYF.

This clone has at least ten counts. The chain recombines TRBV6-5 with TRBJ2-2, with TRBD2 matching 7 bases. Per germline, CDR1 MNHEY and CDR2 SVGAGI. The CDR3 runs to 14 residues. Germline trimming cut 6 bases from V and 4 bases from J; bases unmatched to any gene: 5. The CDR3 here is CASRVTSPTGELFF. The CDR3 coding sequence is TGTGCCAGCAGGGTGACTAGCCCCACCGGGGAGCTGTTTTTT.

This clone appeared a few times. The chain carries TRBV28 and TRBJ2-7; the D gene is possibly TRBD1 (5 bases). V dropped 8 bases and J dropped 4 bases, with 24 bases sitting between them. Germline CDR1 MDHEN, CDR2 SYDVKM. This CDR3 spans 16 amino acids. The CDR3 spells CASSPSWAPRAYEQYF. Here the CDR3 DNA reads TGTGCCAGCTCCCCTTCTTGGGCCCCCAGGGCATACGAGCAGTACTTC.

V gene TRBV28 combines with J gene TRBJ2-3, with 9 bases aligning to TRBD2. This CDR3 spans 17 amino acids. CDR1 and CDR2 (germline): MDHEN, SYDVKM. The ends lost 6 bases at V and 4 bases at J; junction bases unmatched: 14. The CDR3 coding sequence is TGTGCCAGCAGCCGCTTTGGTTTAGCGGGAGTGGCAGATACGCAGTATTTT. Encoded protein: CASSRFGLAGVADTQYF.

The V and J genes are TRBV19 and TRBJ1-6; 7 bases are a match to TRBD1. Trimming took 5 bases from V and 7 from J; bases not matched to a gene: 8. The germline V gene encodes CDR1 LNHDA and CDR2 SQIVND (reference sequence). The CDR3 extends over 15 amino acids. The DNA of the CDR3 is TGTGCCAGTAGTCCCGGGGACAGAGAAAATTCACCCCTCCACTTT. It translates to CASSPGDRENSPLHF. Drawing the rest from reference TRBV19 and TRBJ1-6, the complete variable domain is DGGITQSPKYLFRKEGQNVTLSCEQNLNHDAMYWYRQDPGQGLRLIYYSQIVNDFQKGDIAEGYSVSREKKESFPLTVTSAQKNPTAFYLCASSPGDRENSPLHFGNGTRLTVT.

The chain joins TRBV27 to TRBJ1-1; D is undetermined. Germline V gives CDR1 MNHEY, CDR2 SMNVEV (reference sequence). Trimming removed 4 bases from V and 1 base from J, with 13 bases in between. The CDR3 is made up of 15 amino acids. The CDR3 DNA sequence: TGTGCCAGCAGTTCTTTAGGGAGCGAGAACACTGAAGCTTTCTTT. This sequence encodes CASSSLGSENTEAFF.

The chain is built from TRBV5-6 and TRBJ2-1; D unclear. Germline assignment: CDR1 SGHDT and CDR2 YYEEEE. Between the trimmed V and J ends, which lost 0 bases and 4 bases, there was a span of 11 bases. The length of the CDR3 is 15 residues. The CDR3 sequence: CASSLGPKRYNEQFF. The DNA for the CDR3 is TGTGCCAGCAGCTTGGGTCCTAAGAGATACAATGAGCAGTTCTTC.

The V and J genes are TRBV11-3 and TRBJ1-2; D is perhaps TRBD1 (6 bases). From germline, CDR1 is SGHNT and CDR2 YENEEA. CDR3 length equals 15 residues. Trimming removed 3 bases at V and 2 bases at J, with 13 bases between. The CDR3 is CASSLGDKDNYGYTF. CDR3 DNA sequence: TGTGCCAGCAGCTTGGGGGACAAGGACAACTATGGCTACACCTTC.

This clone was seen once. V is TRBV7-2 and J is TRBJ2-1; D not resolved. The CDR3 extends over 12 amino acids. Per the germline V gene, CDR1 is SGHTA and CDR2 is FQGNSA. V lost 2 bases to trimming and J lost 15 bases, with 14 bases between them. The CDR3 spells CASSLFGRSPFF. The CDR3 DNA is TGTGCCAGCAGCTTATTTGGCCGCTCCCCGTTCTTC. The full variable domain, in which reference TRBV7-2 and TRBJ2-1 provide the parts outside the CDR3, is GAGVSQSPSNKVTEKGKDVELRCDPISGHTALYWYRQSLGQGLEFLIYFQGNSAPDKSGLPSDRFSAERTGGSVSTLTIQRTQQEDSAVYLCASSLFGRSPFFGPGTRLTVL.

This rearrangement joins TRBV6-5 to TRBJ2-1; 8 bases agree with TRBD2. In germline, CDR1 is MNHEY, CDR2 SVGAGI. The CDR3 runs 15 residues. The V gene end was trimmed by 6 bases and the J gene end by 1 base; junction bases not matched to a gene: 5. The DNA of the CDR3 is TGTGCCAGCAGGGTAGCGGGGATTTCCTACAATGAGCAGTTCTTC. Translated: CASRVAGISYNEQFF.

The gene calls are TRBV10-3 and TRBJ1-2, with unresolved D. The V end lost 0 bases, the J end lost 5 bases, and 13 bases lay between the germline ends. The length of the CDR3 is 15 residues. Germline V CDR1 and CDR2: ENHRY, SYGVKD. The CDR3 DNA sequence: TGTGCCATCAGTGAGTCCTCTGTAGCGAAGTATGGCTACACCTTC. Its translation: CAISESSVAKYGYTF.

This chain links TRBV5-1 with TRBJ2-1; D might be TRBD1 (5 bases). The CDR3 sequence is 16 residues long. Trimming stripped 0 bases from V and 6 bases from J, with 16 bases between. Germline V CDR1 and CDR2: SGHRS, YFSETQ. The DNA of the CDR3 is TGCGCCAGCAGCTTGGGGGGCAGGGCGAGCTTCAATGAGCAGTTCTTC. It specifies CASSLGGRASFNEQFF.

This clone came up a few times. Other DNA sequences in the sample encode the same CDR3. V gene TRBV5-1 combines with J gene TRBJ2-1; 11 positions match TRBD2. CDR1 and CDR2 (germline): SGHRS, YFSETQ. V trimming: 5 bases; J trimming: 4 bases; junction bases outside the gene matches: 2. The length of the CDR3 is 14 residues. The CDR3 sequence is CASSPSGGYNEQFF. CDR3 in DNA: TGCGCCAGCAGTCCTAGCGGGGGGTACAATGAGCAGTTCTTC.

The rearrangement joins TRBV6-1 to TRBJ1-4, with D possibly TRBD1 on 5 matching bases. The germline V gene has CDR1 MNHNS and CDR2 SASEGT. The V end lost 2 bases, the J end lost 6 bases, and 16 bases lay between the germline ends. This CDR3 region has 16 residues. The CDR3 coding sequence is TGTGCCAGCAGTGAAAGGAGGGCAGGGCAATATGAAAAACTGTTTTTT. It specifies CASSERRAGQYEKLFF.

V usage is TRBV7-6 and J usage is TRBJ1-4, with no clear D. Trimming took 3 bases from V and 0 from J, leaving 8 bases between them. The CDR3 covers 15 residues. The germline V gene encodes CDR1 SGHVS and CDR2 FNYEAQ. CDR3: CASSFNPATNEKLFF. In nucleotides, the CDR3 is TGTGCCAGCAGCTTCAACCCAGCAACTAATGAAAAACTGTTTTTT. The full variable domain, in which reference TRBV7-6 and TRBJ1-4 provide the parts outside the CDR3, is GAGVSQSPRYKVTKRGQDVALRCDPISGHVSLYWYRQALGQGPEFLTYFNYEAQQDKSGLPNDRFSAERPEGSISTLTIQRTEQRDSAMYRCASSFNPATNEKLFFGSGTQLSVL.